This T cell receptor (beta chain) was obtained from a study of identifying expanded T cells in peripheral blood. Data came from immunoSEQ multiplex PCR; TCRdb stores just in-frame clones and leaves some out. The sample consists of 100,000 or so clones, approximately 90% of them appearing once. During the collection period, no donor immune events like infections were recorded. Losses at the gene ends were 2 bases for V and 3 bases for J; bases not matched to a gene: 4. This CDR3 is 15 amino acids long. From germline, CDR1 is LGHNA and CDR2 YNFKEQ. V gene TRBV4-2 combines with J gene TRBJ1-2; 9 bases line up with TRBD1. Sequenced sample: blood. The clonotype was recovered from a person between 18 and 75 years old in good health. The CDR3 spells CASSQSDRGDYGYTF. In DNA form, the CDR3 reads TGTGCCAGCAGCCAAAGCGACAGGGGGGACTATGGCTACACCTTC.